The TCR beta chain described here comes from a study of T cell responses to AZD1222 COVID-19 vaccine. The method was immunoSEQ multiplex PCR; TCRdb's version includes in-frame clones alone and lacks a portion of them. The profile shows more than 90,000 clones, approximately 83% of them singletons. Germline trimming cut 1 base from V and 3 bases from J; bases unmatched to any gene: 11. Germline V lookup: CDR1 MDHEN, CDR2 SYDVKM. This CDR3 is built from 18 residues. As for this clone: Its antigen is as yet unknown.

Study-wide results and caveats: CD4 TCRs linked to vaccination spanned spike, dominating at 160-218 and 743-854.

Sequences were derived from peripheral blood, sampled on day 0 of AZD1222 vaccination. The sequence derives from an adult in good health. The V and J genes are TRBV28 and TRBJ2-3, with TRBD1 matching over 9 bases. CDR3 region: CASSLLGLGGQGTDTQYF. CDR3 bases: TGTGCCAGCAGTTTATTAGGGTTGGGAGGACAGGGGACAGATACGCAGTATTTT.